This TCR beta chain was found in a study of blood T cell repertoires in COVID-19 (dated by TCRdb to between 2020 and 2021). Describing the broader study: Samples from collaborators originated in the United States, Italy and Spain and spanned both the acute and convalescent phases of COVID-19. Where available, HLA class I and class II types were obtained from metadata supplied by the sample provider rather than from assay-based typing. The repertoires were released in a freely available public database intended as a resource for research on the immune response to SARS-CoV-2. Deeply sampled blood TCRbeta repertoires from subjects exposed to, actively infected with, or recovered from COVID-19 were included in the dataset. Samples came from the ongoing ImmuneRACE study (first 160 participants) plus 1,254 subjects from 6 global collaborators. The prospective study material was composed of cDNA or gDNA derived from T cells, B-cell-depleted T cells, or PBMCs. Nearly every sample came with metadata listing a de-identified subject ID, COVID-19 status, age in years and sex.

Beyond this particular receptor, the publication reports: The amount of clinical and demographic metadata varied by source and participant and was provided uncurated.

A remark on this clone: Its specific antigen is unknown. No qualities accompany the bases; no much larger clone lies one base away.

Participants in the prospective study were aged roughly 18 to 89 years, lived in 20 to 30 United States geographic areas, and enrolled through a virtual design. To assign participants to cohorts, the prospective study relied on clinical history that participants themselves reported in a screening survey and a study questionnaire. Recovered participants in ImmuneRACE Cohort 3 were defined by two consecutive negative NP/OP PCR tests, clearance by a healthcare professional, or resolution of symptoms. In the prospective study, mobile phlebotomists collected whole blood, serum and a nasopharyngeal or oropharyngeal swab from each participant. Participants in the prospective study had the option to provide additional blood draws and questionnaires over a roughly 2-month period. Before DNA extraction, blood samples from the prospective study were shipped at room temperature or frozen. The CDR3 has 16 amino acids, counting the end cysteine and phenylalanine. The kept DNA is CDR3 alone, 48 bases in frame from the first base. The germline V gene (reference sequence) supplies CDR1 SGHNT and CDR2 YYREEE. V and J are truncated by 4 bases and 0 bases respectively, leaving an intervening sequence of 16 bases.

TCRbeta CDR3 regions were amplified from genomic DNA using the immunoSEQ Assay, a bias-controlled multiplex PCR. In the original analysis: The number of nucleated cells in each sample was estimated by amplification of reference gene primers within the assay. To quantify the absolute abundance of each unique TCRbeta CDR3 rearrangement, sequence reads were collapsed and filtered. For each sample, productive Simpson clonality was calculated by taking the square root of Simpson's diversity index across productive rearrangements. TCRdb limited this immuneACCESS table to in-frame rearrangements with V and J called. A share of clones is missing; checked studies link under half to unresolved V genes, and the rest is unexplained. For V, J and clone size, that table is used; D and trimming come from the DNA. Across this sample there are approximately 260,000 clones, with around 82% seen only once. Together, the top ten hold roughly 3.1% of the sample.

The chain employs TRBV5-4 and TRBJ1-1; TRBD1 is perhaps the D gene, given 6 matching bases. The sequence derives from a man in his fifties who had recovered from COVID-19. The sequencing sample was made of PBMCs or T cells enriched from blood (not recorded which). Here the CDR3 is given as CASSPRGTSLNTEAFF. The DNA is as follows: TGTGCCAGCAGCCCCCGAGGGACAAGTTTGAACACTGAAGCTTTCTTT.